This record looks at one T cell receptor (beta chain) sequence and its context. This record belongs to a study of blood T cell repertoires in COVID-19. Study details: Some COVID-19 samples were acute and others convalescent; all came from the United States, Italy and Spain. Sources were T cells, B-cell-depleted T cells, or PBMCs; the material itself was cDNA or gDNA.

The CDR3 is made up of 13 amino acids. Looked up from germline, CDR1 is LNHDA and CDR2 is SQIVND (reference sequence). The V and J ends lost 4 bases and 2 bases, in that order; junction bases with no gene match: 2. Methods used by the authors: Reference gene primer amplification in the assay estimated nucleated cell counts. TCRdb's copy holds only in-frame clones and misses some; the assay was immunoSEQ multiplex PCR. That table is the source of V, J and clone size, and D and trimming were worked out from the DNA. The sample consists of about 120,000 clones, about 85% of them appearing once. The sequenced material came from peripheral blood. This receptor was taken from a man in his forties or fifties with acute or convalescent COVID-19. This chain uses TRBV19 with TRBJ2-7; 7 nucleotides align to TRBD1. The DNA of the CDR3 is TGTGCCAGTAGTAAGGGGACAGCCTACGAGCAGTACTTC. Translation gives CASSKGTAYEQYF.